These T cell receptor beta chains were read from a single sample in a study of early T cells in non-severe SARS-CoV-2 infection. From the 5' RACE reads, TCRdb called clonotypes with MiXCR, one entry per CDR3 protein. The sample gives almost 30,000 distinct CDR3 sequences, around 6% of which show up once; almost 6% is in the top ten. Sequencing was performed on whole blood. Every receptor here comes from an adult who was a healthcare worker with PCR-confirmed SARS-CoV-2 infection or an uninfected control (not recorded which). Each CDR3 is given with its conserved first and last residue. Fields, in order: clone size, D gene, J gene, V gene, CDR3 protein, CDR3 DNA. A D gene is named only where the DNA matches it firmly. Some rows mark clone size as missing; the rest say once, few, many or name a class of expanded clone.

abundance: few; d_gene: TRBD1; j_gene: TRBJ2-3; v_gene: TRBV11-1; CDR3aa: CASSLFRGQVQDTQYF; CDR3nt: TGTGCCAGCAGCTTATTTCGAGGACAGGTCCAAGATACGCAGTATTTT
abundance: many; d_gene: TRBD1; j_gene: TRBJ1-2; v_gene: TRBV4-3; CDR3aa: CASSPTRTGRDGYTF; CDR3nt: TGCGCCAGCAGCCCTACCAGGACAGGGAGGGATGGCTACACCTTC
abundance: many; d_gene: TRBD1; j_gene: TRBJ2-1; v_gene: TRBV6-6; CDR3aa: CASAGQGIGEQFF; CDR3nt: TGTGCCAGCGCGGGACAGGGGATCGGTGAGCAGTTCTTC
abundance: many; d_gene: -; j_gene: TRBJ2-7; v_gene: TRBV28; CDR3aa: CASRPPLNYEQYF; CDR3nt: TGTGCCAGCAGACCCCCGTTGAACTACGAGCAGTACTTC
abundance: -; d_gene: TRBD1; j_gene: TRBJ2-7; v_gene: TRBV19; CDR3aa: CASSTLGTATYEQYF; CDR3nt: TGTGCCAGTAGTACACTCGGGACAGCCACCTACGAGCAGTACTTC
abundance: many; d_gene: -; j_gene: TRBJ1-4; v_gene: TRBV20-1; CDR3aa: CSAAGPLSKKLFF; CDR3nt: TGCAGTGCTGCTGGTCCCCTCAGTAAAAAACTGTTTTTT
abundance: many; d_gene: TRBD1; j_gene: TRBJ2-7; v_gene: TRBV18; CDR3aa: CASSPTRDSPYEQYF; CDR3nt: TGTGCCAGCTCACCAACCAGGGACAGCCCCTACGAGCAGTACTTC
abundance: many; d_gene: TRBD1; j_gene: TRBJ1-2; v_gene: TRBV28; CDR3aa: CASGQGDGYTF; CDR3nt: TGTGCCAGCGGACAGGGAGACGGCTACACCTTC
abundance: many; d_gene: TRBD2; j_gene: TRBJ2-5; v_gene: TRBV9; CDR3aa: CASSVAPAGSLWTQYF; CDR3nt: TGTGCCAGCAGCGTAGCGCCAGCGGGGTCCCTATGGACCCAGTACTTC
abundance: -; d_gene: -; j_gene: TRBJ1-2; v_gene: TRBV7-9; CDR3aa: CASSFMGAQYGYTF; CDR3nt: TGTGCCAGCAGCTTCATGGGGGCGCAGTATGGCTACACCTTC
abundance: -; d_gene: -; j_gene: TRBJ2-1; v_gene: TRBV28; CDR3aa: CASSYGTNNEQFF; CDR3nt: TGTGCCAGCAGTTATGGTACCAACAATGAGCAGTTCTTC
abundance: many; d_gene: -; j_gene: TRBJ2-2; v_gene: TRBV6-2/TRBV6-3; CDR3aa: CASSYSFGTGELFF; CDR3nt: TGTGCCAGCAGTTACTCGTTCGGGACCGGGGAGCTGTTTTTT
abundance: many; d_gene: -; j_gene: TRBJ1-1; v_gene: TRBV6-1; CDR3aa: CASSALNRGTEAFF; CDR3nt: TGTGCCAGCAGTGCTTTGAATAGGGGAACTGAAGCTTTCTTT
abundance: many; d_gene: TRBD1; j_gene: TRBJ2-6; v_gene: TRBV20-1; CDR3aa: CSAPNTGAGANVLTF; CDR3nt: TGCAGTGCCCCTAACACAGGGGCTGGGGCCAACGTCCTGACTTTC
abundance: -; d_gene: -; j_gene: TRBJ1-6; v_gene: TRBV20-1; CDR3aa: CSASPLPTEGNSPLHF; CDR3nt: TGCAGTGCTAGTCCCTTGCCGACGGAAGGGAATTCACCCCTCCACTTT
abundance: -; d_gene: -; j_gene: TRBJ2-5; v_gene: TRBV28; CDR3aa: CASSLDRLPPAYF; CDR3nt: TGTGCCAGCAGTTTGGATCGACTCCCGCCCGCGTACTTC
abundance: -; d_gene: -; j_gene: TRBJ2-2; v_gene: TRBV7-6; CDR3aa: CASSLMYFGAGELFF; CDR3nt: TGTGCCAGCAGCTTAATGTATTTTGGTGCCGGGGAGCTGTTTTTT
abundance: many; d_gene: -; j_gene: TRBJ2-5; v_gene: TRBV6-2/TRBV6-3; CDR3aa: CASSYEGGTQYF; CDR3nt: TGTGCCAGCAGTTACGAGGGAGGGACCCAGTACTTC
abundance: many; d_gene: -; j_gene: TRBJ2-7; v_gene: TRBV7-2; CDR3aa: CASLSRRGSHEQYF; CDR3nt: TGTGCCAGCCTTAGTAGGCGGGGTTCCCACGAGCAGTACTTC
abundance: many; d_gene: -; j_gene: TRBJ2-7; v_gene: TRBV28; CDR3aa: CASSLSDRSYF; CDR3nt: TGTGCCAGCAGTTTGTCGGACCGATCTTACTTC
abundance: -; d_gene: -; j_gene: TRBJ2-7; v_gene: TRBV7-9; CDR3aa: CASSLGEFEQYF; CDR3nt: TGTGCCAGCAGCTTAGGGGAGTTCGAGCAGTACTTC
abundance: -; d_gene: -; j_gene: TRBJ2-4; v_gene: TRBV7-2; CDR3aa: CASSLARTFKNIQYF; CDR3nt: TGTGCCAGCAGCTTAGCGCGGACATTCAAAAACATTCAGTACTTC
abundance: -; d_gene: TRBD1; j_gene: TRBJ2-3; v_gene: TRBV5-1; CDR3aa: CASSLGQGDTQYF; CDR3nt: TGCGCCAGCAGCTTGGGACAGGGGGATACGCAGTATTTT
abundance: few; d_gene: -; j_gene: TRBJ1-2; v_gene: TRBV29-1; CDR3aa: CSVERGAPHGYTF; CDR3nt: TGCAGCGTTGAAAGGGGAGCGCCCCATGGCTACACCTTC
abundance: many; d_gene: -; j_gene: TRBJ2-5; v_gene: TRBV28; CDR3aa: CASSFSLATSQETQYF; CDR3nt: TGTGCCAGCAGTTTTTCCCTAGCTACATCCCAAGAGACCCAGTACTTC
abundance: many; d_gene: TRBD1; j_gene: TRBJ2-7; v_gene: TRBV6-2/TRBV6-3; CDR3aa: CASSWGQIAYEQYF; CDR3nt: TGTGCCAGCAGTTGGGGACAGATCGCCTACGAGCAGTACTTC
abundance: many; d_gene: TRBD2; j_gene: TRBJ2-7; v_gene: TRBV7-7; CDR3aa: CASSPGLAGGLEQYF; CDR3nt: TGTGCCAGCAGCCCGGGACTAGCGGGGGGCCTAGAGCAGTACTTC
abundance: few; d_gene: TRBD1; j_gene: TRBJ1-1; v_gene: TRBV11-3; CDR3aa: CASSSAGQGATEAFF; CDR3nt: TGTGCCAGCAGCTCTGCGGGACAGGGGGCAACTGAAGCTTTCTTT
abundance: many; d_gene: -; j_gene: TRBJ1-2; v_gene: TRBV4-2; CDR3aa: CASSVHGGAPNYGYTF; CDR3nt: TGTGCCAGCAGCGTGCACGGCGGGGCGCCTAACTATGGCTACACCTTC
abundance: few; d_gene: TRBD1; j_gene: TRBJ2-3; v_gene: TRBV7-8; CDR3aa: CASSLNSGGLDTQYF; CDR3nt: TGTGCCAGCAGCCTTAATTCAGGGGGCTTGGATACGCAGTATTTT
abundance: many; d_gene: -; j_gene: TRBJ1-3; v_gene: TRBV20-1; CDR3aa: CSASQPSSGNTIYF; CDR3nt: TGCAGTGCTAGCCAGCCCTCCTCTGGAAACACCATATATTTT
abundance: many; d_gene: -; j_gene: TRBJ2-1; v_gene: TRBV7-8; CDR3aa: CASSLSAGAEGGEQFF; CDR3nt: TGTGCCAGCAGCTTGTCCGCCGGGGCCGAGGGCGGTGAGCAGTTCTTC
abundance: many; d_gene: TRBD2; j_gene: TRBJ2-7; v_gene: TRBV27; CDR3aa: CASSLAGAAPYEQYF; CDR3nt: TGTGCCAGCAGTCTAGCGGGGGCGGCCCCCTACGAGCAGTACTTC
abundance: many; d_gene: -; j_gene: TRBJ1-2; v_gene: TRBV7-9; CDR3aa: CASSQLRGPSNYGYTF; CDR3nt: TGTGCCAGCAGCCAACTCCGGGGGCCCTCTAACTATGGCTACACCTTC
abundance: many; d_gene: -; j_gene: TRBJ1-1; v_gene: TRBV6-6; CDR3aa: CASTNGQMNTEAFF; CDR3nt: TGTGCCAGCACCAACGGGCAAATGAACACTGAAGCTTTCTTT
abundance: medium-sized; d_gene: TRBD2; j_gene: TRBJ2-5; v_gene: TRBV5-1; CDR3aa: CASSLSHVAGQETQYF; CDR3nt: TGCGCCAGCAGCTTGTCCCATGTAGCGGGGCAAGAGACCCAGTACTTC
abundance: many; d_gene: -; j_gene: TRBJ2-7; v_gene: TRBV13; CDR3aa: CASSLSAGEQYF; CDR3nt: TGTGCCAGCAGCTTATCTGCGGGGGAGCAGTACTTC
abundance: few; d_gene: TRBD1; j_gene: TRBJ2-6; v_gene: TRBV5-1; CDR3aa: CASRARTGLSGANVLTF; CDR3nt: TGCGCCAGCAGGGCGAGGACAGGACTCTCTGGGGCCAACGTCCTGACTTTC
abundance: many; d_gene: TRBD1; j_gene: TRBJ1-4; v_gene: TRBV29-1; CDR3aa: CSVEEGQNNEKLFF; CDR3nt: TGCAGCGTTGAAGAGGGACAGAATAATGAAAAACTGTTTTTT
abundance: many; d_gene: -; j_gene: TRBJ1-2; v_gene: TRBV4-3; CDR3aa: CASSLGGYGYTF; CDR3nt: TGCGCCAGCAGCCTAGGGGGCTATGGCTACACCTTC
abundance: many; d_gene: -; j_gene: TRBJ1-6; v_gene: TRBV4-3; CDR3aa: CASSHPSGGSPLHF; CDR3nt: TGCGCCAGCAGCCATCCTAGCGGGGGTTCACCCCTCCACTTT
abundance: many; d_gene: TRBD1; j_gene: TRBJ1-4; v_gene: TRBV10-2; CDR3aa: CASSESAGGNLNEKLFF; CDR3nt: TGCGCCAGCAGTGAGTCGGCAGGGGGCAATTTGAATGAAAAACTGTTTTTT